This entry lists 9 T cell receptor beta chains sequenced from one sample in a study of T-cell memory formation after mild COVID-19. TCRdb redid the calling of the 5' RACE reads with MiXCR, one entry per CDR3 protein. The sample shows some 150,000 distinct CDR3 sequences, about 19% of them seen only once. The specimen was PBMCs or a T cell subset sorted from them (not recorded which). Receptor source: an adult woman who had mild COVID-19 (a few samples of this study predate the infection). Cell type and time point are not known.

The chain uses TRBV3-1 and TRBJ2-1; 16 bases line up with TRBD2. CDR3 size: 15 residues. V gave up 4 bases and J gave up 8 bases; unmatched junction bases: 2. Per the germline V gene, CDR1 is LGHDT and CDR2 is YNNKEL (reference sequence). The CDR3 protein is CASSPGTSGGDEQFF. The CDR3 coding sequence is TGTGCCAGCAGCCCCGGGACTAGCGGGGGGGATGAGCAGTTCTTC.

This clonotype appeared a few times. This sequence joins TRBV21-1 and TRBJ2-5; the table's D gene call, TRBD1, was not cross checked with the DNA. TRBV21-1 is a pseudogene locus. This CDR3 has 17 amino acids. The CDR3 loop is CASPKGTGAQSRETQYF. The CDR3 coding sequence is TGTGCCAGCCCCAAAGGGACAGGGGCGCAGTCTAGAGAGACCCAGTACTTC.

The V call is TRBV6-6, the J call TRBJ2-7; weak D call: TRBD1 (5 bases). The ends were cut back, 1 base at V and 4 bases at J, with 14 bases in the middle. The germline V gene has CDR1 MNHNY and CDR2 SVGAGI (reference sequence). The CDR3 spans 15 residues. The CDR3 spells CASSYFRERAYEQYF. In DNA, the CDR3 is TGTGCCAGCAGTTACTTCAGGGAACGTGCTTACGAGCAGTACTTC.

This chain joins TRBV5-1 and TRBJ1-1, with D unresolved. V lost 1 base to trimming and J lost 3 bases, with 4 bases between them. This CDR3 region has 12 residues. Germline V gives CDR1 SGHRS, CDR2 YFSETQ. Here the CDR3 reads CASSLSDTEAFF. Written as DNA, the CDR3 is TGCGCCAGCAGCTTGTCGGACACTGAAGCTTTCTTT.

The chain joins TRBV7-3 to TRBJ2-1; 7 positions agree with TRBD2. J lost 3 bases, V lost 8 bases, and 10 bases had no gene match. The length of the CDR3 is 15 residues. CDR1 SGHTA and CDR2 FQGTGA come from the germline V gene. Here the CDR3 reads CASAPRGGDYNEQFF. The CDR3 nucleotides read TGTGCCAGCGCCCCTAGGGGAGGGGACTACAATGAGCAGTTCTTC.

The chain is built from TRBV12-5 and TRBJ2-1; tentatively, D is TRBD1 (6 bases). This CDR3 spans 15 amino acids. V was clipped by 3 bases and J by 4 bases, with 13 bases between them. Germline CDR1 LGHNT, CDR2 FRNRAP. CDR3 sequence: CASGLTGTTYNEQFF. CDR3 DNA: TGTGCTAGTGGTTTAACCGGGACAACTTACAATGAGCAGTTCTTC.

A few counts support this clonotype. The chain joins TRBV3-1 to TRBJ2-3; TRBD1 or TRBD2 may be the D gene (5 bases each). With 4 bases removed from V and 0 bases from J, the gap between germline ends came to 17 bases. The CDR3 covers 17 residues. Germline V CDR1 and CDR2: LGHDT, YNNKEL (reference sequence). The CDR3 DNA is TGTGCCAGCAGCCCCCGACGGGGACGAGGTAGCACAGATACGCAGTATTTT. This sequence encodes CASSPRRGRGSTDTQYF.

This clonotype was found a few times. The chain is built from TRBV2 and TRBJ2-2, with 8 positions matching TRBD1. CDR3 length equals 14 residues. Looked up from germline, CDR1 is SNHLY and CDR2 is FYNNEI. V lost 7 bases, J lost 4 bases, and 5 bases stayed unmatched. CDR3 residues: CASTFRGRTGELFF. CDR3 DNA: TGTGCCAGCACCTTCAGGGGGCGCACCGGGGAGCTGTTTTTT.

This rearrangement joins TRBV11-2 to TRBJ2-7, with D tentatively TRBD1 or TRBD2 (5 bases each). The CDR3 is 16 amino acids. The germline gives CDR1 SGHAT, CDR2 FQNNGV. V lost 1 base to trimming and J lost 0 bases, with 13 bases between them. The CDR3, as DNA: TGTGCCAGCAGCTTAGTTGGGGGTCGCAGCTCCTACGAGCAGTACTTC. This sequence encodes CASSLVGGRSSYEQYF. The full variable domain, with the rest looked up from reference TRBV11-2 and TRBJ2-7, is EAGVAQSPRYKIIEKRQSVAFWCNPISGHATLYWYQQILGQGPKLLIQFQNNGVVDDSQLPKDRFSAERLKGVDSTLKIQPAKLEDSAVYLCASSLVGGRSSYEQYFGPGTRLTVT.